The 17 T cell receptor beta chains given below trace back to one sample, sequenced in a study of early T cells in non-severe SARS-CoV-2 infection. Each CDR3 protein is one row after TCRdb ran MiXCR on the 5' RACE reads. The data show some 51,000 distinct CDR3 sequences, with approximately 15% seen just once and 10% held by the top ten. This specimen consisted of whole blood, obtained at baseline. The receptors were sampled from an adult who was a healthcare worker with PCR-confirmed SARS-CoV-2 infection or an uninfected control (not recorded which).

The chain employs TRBV7-9 and TRBJ2-2; unclear D gene. Germline V gives CDR1 SEHNR, CDR2 FQNEAQ (reference sequence). The CDR3 length is 15 residues. V lost 7 bases and J lost 4, with 16 bases in between. The CDR3 nucleotides are TGTGCCAGCAACCGACGGGCCCGTGGCACCGGGGAGCTGTTTTTT. It encodes CASNRRARGTGELFF. The full variable domain, with the rest looked up from reference TRBV7-9 and TRBJ2-2, is DTGVSQNPRHKITKRGQNVTFRCDPISEHNRLYWYRQTLGQGPEFLTYFQNEAQLEKSRLLSDRFSAERPKGSFSTLEIQRTEQGDSAMYLCASNRRARGTGELFFGEGSRLTVL.

This clonotype came up a few times. The gene calls are TRBV20-1 and TRBJ2-7; no firm D call. CDR3 length: 14 amino acids. V gave up 5 bases and J gave up 0 bases, with 14 bases separating them. Germline V gives CDR1 DFQATT, CDR2 SNEGSKA (reference sequence). The CDR3 sequence: CSAWGQTSSYEQYF. CDR3 bases: TGCAGTGCTTGGGGTCAGACGAGCTCCTACGAGCAGTACTTC.

The gene calls are TRBV2 and TRBJ1-1; a weak D match, TRBD1 (6 bases). CDR1 and CDR2 (germline): SNHLY, FYNNEI. This CDR3 has 13 amino acids. Trimming removed 4 bases at V and 3 bases at J, with 9 bases between. CDR3 in DNA: TGTGCCAGCAGTGTTCAGGGGTACACTGAAGCTTTCTTT. Its translation: CASSVQGYTEAFF.

This clonotype was seen ten or more times. V gene TRBV12-3 or TRBV12-4 combines with J gene TRBJ1-1; the D is unclear. This CDR3 comprises 13 residues. V lost 7 bases to trimming and J lost 4 bases, with 13 bases between them. CDR3 sequence (DNA): TGTGCCAGCACCCGCGGCGAGGGCACTGAAGCTTTCTTT. Its protein product is CASTRGEGTEAFF.

At least ten counts were recorded for this clonotype. This chain connects TRBV7-9 to TRBJ2-5, with D unresolved. Germline V gene data show CDR1 as SEHNR and CDR2 as FQNEAQ (reference sequence). Trimming took off 1 base at V and 7 bases at J, with 10 bases between the two ends. The CDR3 runs 13 residues. CDR3 amino acids: CASSLDTVATQYF. Written as DNA, the CDR3 is TGTGCCAGCAGCTTAGATACGGTCGCGACCCAGTACTTC.

V usage is TRBV27 and J usage is TRBJ2-7; D is possibly TRBD2 (5 bases). Trimming pared 6 bases from V and 1 base from J, leaving 19 bases between. This CDR3 has 16 amino acids. The V gene's germline CDR1 is MNHEY and CDR2 SMNVEV (reference sequence). DNA for the CDR3: TGTGCCAGCAGACTGACTCAGGACTCGCTATCCTACGAGCAGTACTTC. It encodes CASRLTQDSLSYEQYF.

The chain recombines TRBV7-6 with TRBJ2-3; 9 nucleotides agree with TRBD1. The V and J ends lost 5 bases and 1 base, in that order; junction bases with no gene match: 4. CDR3 length: 15 residues. The germline V gene encodes CDR1 SGHVS and CDR2 FNYEAQ. Here the CDR3 DNA reads TGTGCCAGCAGCGGCAGGGACAGGGGCACAGATACGCAGTATTTT. Residues: CASSGRDRGTDTQYF. The complete variable domain, with remaining parts taken from reference TRBV7-6 and TRBJ2-3, reads GAGVSQSPRYKVTKRGQDVALRCDPISGHVSLYWYRQALGQGPEFLTYFNYEAQQDKSGLPNDRFSAERPEGSISTLTIQRTEQRDSAMYRCASSGRDRGTDTQYFGPGTRLTVL.

V gene TRBV7-9 combines with J gene TRBJ1-4; D gene unclear. Germline assignment: CDR1 SEHNR and CDR2 FQNEAQ (reference sequence). The CDR3 has 15 amino acids. V lost 3 bases and J lost 4, with 12 bases in between. This CDR3 reads CASSFPGRINEKLFF. CDR3 DNA: TGTGCCAGCAGCTTCCCCGGACGGATTAATGAAAAACTGTTTTTT.

This clonotype has just one count. The chain links TRBV5-1 to TRBJ2-1; unclear D gene. Trimming took 5 bases from V and 0 from J, leaving 15 bases between them. The CDR3 runs to 16 residues. Germline V gives CDR1 SGHRS, CDR2 YFSETQ. This chain's CDR3 is CASSLDGASSYNEQFF. CDR3 DNA: TGCGCCAGCAGTCTGGACGGCGCGAGCTCCTACAATGAGCAGTTCTTC.

This clonotype was detected ten times or more. This chain connects TRBV20-1 to TRBJ2-6; 7 bases match TRBD1. The V and J ends lost 6 bases and 2 bases, in that order; junction bases with no gene match: 4. The germline gives CDR1 DFQATT, CDR2 SNEGSKA (reference sequence). This CDR3 has 14 residues. CDR3 amino acids: CSAETGAGANVLTF. Here the CDR3 DNA reads TGCAGTGCCGAAACAGGGGCTGGGGCCAACGTCCTGACTTTC.

The V call is TRBV5-6, the J call TRBJ1-1; D not resolved. V gave up 2 bases and J gave up 8 bases, with 10 bases separating them. The CDR3 spans 12 residues. Germline CDR1 reads SGHDT; CDR2 reads YYEEEE. CDR3 loop: CASSFEPTEAFF. In nucleotides, the CDR3 is TGTGCCAGCAGCTTCGAACCCACCGAAGCTTTCTTT.

The chain recombines TRBV4-1 with TRBJ1-6, with D perhaps TRBD1 (6 bases). Trimming pared 1 base from V and 3 bases from J, leaving 19 bases between. The CDR3 runs to 19 residues. The V gene's germline CDR1 is MGHRA and CDR2 YSYEKL. The CDR3 DNA follows: TGCGCCAGCAGCCAAGGAGTGGAGACAGGTGATTACTATAATTCACCCCTCCACTTT. Translation gives CASSQGVETGDYYNSPLHF.

This clonotype was seen only a few times. CDR3 region: CASSQGISGNTIYF. The CDR3 DNA sequence: TGTGCCAGCTCACAGGGCATCTCTGGAAACACCATATATTTT. The chain recombines TRBV18 with TRBJ1-3; D is ambiguous. The V gene lost 4 bases and the J gene lost 0 bases, with 7 bases spanning the gap. This CDR3 is 14 amino acids long. Germline V gene data show CDR1 as KGHSH and CDR2 as LQKENI.

This clonotype was seen only a few times. V and J are TRBV24-1 and TRBJ1-5; D is unclear. CDR3 size: 16 residues. The V and J ends lost 4 bases and 1 base respectively, with 13 bases between them. Germline V CDR1 and CDR2: KGHDR, SFDVKD. The CDR3 nucleotides are TGTGCCACCAGTGACGCCGGGGTAAAGAGCAATCAGCCCCAGCATTTT. Translating gives CATSDAGVKSNQPQHF.

In its sample, this clonotype was seen a few times. The CDR3 DNA is TGTGCCAGCATGTTGGAGACAGGGTCCTACAATGAGCAGTTCTTC. This gives the protein CASMLETGSYNEQFF. This chain uses TRBV2 with TRBJ2-1; the match to TRBD1 covers 7 bases. This CDR3 contains 15 residues. Trimming removed 7 bases from V and 1 base from J; junction bases left unmatched: 7. Germline V gene sequence: CDR1 SNHLY, CDR2 FYNNEI.

This clonotype appeared many times. V usage is TRBV6-4 and J usage is TRBJ2-6, with TRBD1 identical over 8 bases. The germline V gene has CDR1 MRHNA and CDR2 SNTAGT. The CDR3 contains 15 residues. The ends lost 3 bases at V and 2 bases at J; junction bases unmatched: 0. CDR3 sequence: CASSEQGAGANVLTF. The CDR3 DNA reads TGTGCCAGCAGTGAACAGGGGGCTGGGGCCAACGTCCTGACTTTC.

In this sample, this clonotype turned up a few times. This chain uses TRBV5-4 with TRBJ1-1; D perhaps matches TRBD1 (5 bases). Germline lookup yields CDR1 SGHNT and CDR2 YYREEE (reference sequence). The V gene lost 3 bases and the J gene lost 4 bases, with 13 bases spanning the gap. This CDR3 is built from 14 residues. The CDR3 reads CASSWDPSTTEAFF. CDR3 nucleotide sequence: TGTGCCAGCAGCTGGGACCCGAGCACCACTGAAGCTTTCTTT. Full variable domain (outside the CDR3, taken from reference TRBV5-4 and TRBJ1-1): ETGVTQSPTHLIKTRGQQVTLRCSSQSGHNTVSWYQQALGQGPQFIFQYYREEENGRGNFPPRFSGLQFPNYSSELNVNALELDDSALYLCASSWDPSTTEAFFGQGTRLTVV.